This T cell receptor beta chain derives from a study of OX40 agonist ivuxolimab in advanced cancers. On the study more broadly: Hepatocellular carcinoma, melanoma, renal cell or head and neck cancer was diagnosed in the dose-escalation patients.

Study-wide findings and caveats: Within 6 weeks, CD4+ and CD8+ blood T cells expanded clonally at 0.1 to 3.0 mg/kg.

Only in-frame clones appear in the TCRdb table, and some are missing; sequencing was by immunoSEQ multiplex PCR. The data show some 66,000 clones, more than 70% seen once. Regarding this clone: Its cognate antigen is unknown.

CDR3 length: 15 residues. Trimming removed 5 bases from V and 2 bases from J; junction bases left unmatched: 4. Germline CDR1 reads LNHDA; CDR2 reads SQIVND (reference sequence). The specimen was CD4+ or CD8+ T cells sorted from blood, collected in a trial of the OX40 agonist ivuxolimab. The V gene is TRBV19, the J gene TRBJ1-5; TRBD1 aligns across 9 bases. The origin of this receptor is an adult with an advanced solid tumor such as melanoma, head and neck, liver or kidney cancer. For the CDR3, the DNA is TGTGCCAGTAGTCCCCGACAGGGGGGCAATCAGCCCCAGCATTTT. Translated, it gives CASSPRQGGNQPQHF.